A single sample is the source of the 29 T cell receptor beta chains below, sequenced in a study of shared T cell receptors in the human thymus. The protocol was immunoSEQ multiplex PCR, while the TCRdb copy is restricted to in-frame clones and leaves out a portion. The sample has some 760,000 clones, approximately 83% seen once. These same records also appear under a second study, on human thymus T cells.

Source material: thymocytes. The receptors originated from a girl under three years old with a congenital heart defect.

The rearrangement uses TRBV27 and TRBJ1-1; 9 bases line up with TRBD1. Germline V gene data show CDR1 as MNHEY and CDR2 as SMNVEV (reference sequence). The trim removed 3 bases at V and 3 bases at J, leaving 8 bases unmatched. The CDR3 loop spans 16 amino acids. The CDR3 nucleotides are TGTGCCAGCAGTTTGTCCCCGGACAGGGGTTACACTGAAGCTTTCTTT. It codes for CASSLSPDRGYTEAFF.

This CDR3 reads CASRGTGRPTEAFF. CDR3 in DNA: TGCGCCAGCAGGGGAACCGGGAGACCCACTGAAGCTTTCTTT. This sequence joins TRBV4-3 and TRBJ1-1, with D unresolved. This CDR3 spans 14 amino acids. Trimming took 6 bases from V and 4 from J, leaving 15 bases between them. Germline V lookup: CDR1 LGHNA, CDR2 YSLEER.

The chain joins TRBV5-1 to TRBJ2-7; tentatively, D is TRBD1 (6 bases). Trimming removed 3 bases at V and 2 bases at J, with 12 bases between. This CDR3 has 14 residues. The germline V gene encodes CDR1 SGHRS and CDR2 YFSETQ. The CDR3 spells CASSSDRSPYEQYF. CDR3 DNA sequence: TGCGCCAGCAGCTCCGACAGGTCCCCCTACGAGCAGTACTTC.

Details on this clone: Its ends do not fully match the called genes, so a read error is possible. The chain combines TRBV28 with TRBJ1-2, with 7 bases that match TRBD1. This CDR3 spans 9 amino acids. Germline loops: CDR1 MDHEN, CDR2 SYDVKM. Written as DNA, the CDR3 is TGTGCCAGCAGTCCGGGGACAGACTTC. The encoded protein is CASSPGTDF.

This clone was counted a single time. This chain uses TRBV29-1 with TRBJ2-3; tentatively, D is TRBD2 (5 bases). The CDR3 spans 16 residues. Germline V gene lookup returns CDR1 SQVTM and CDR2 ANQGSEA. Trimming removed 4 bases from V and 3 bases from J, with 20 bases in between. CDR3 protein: CSVAGEQARGTDTQYF. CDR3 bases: TGCAGCGTTGCTGGGGAGCAGGCCCGAGGGACAGATACGCAGTATTTT.

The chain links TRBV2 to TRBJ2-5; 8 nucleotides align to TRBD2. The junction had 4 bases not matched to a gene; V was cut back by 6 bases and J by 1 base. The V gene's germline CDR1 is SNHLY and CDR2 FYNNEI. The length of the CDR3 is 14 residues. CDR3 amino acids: CASRSGGRQETQYF. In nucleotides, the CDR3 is TGTGCCAGCAGAAGCGGGGGACGCCAAGAGACCCAGTACTTC.

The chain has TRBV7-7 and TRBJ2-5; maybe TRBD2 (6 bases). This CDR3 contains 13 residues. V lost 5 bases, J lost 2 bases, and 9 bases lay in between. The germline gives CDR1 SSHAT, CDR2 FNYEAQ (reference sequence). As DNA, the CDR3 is TGTGCCAGCAGCACGGGACTGCAAGAGACCCAGTACTTC. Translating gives CASSTGLQETQYF.

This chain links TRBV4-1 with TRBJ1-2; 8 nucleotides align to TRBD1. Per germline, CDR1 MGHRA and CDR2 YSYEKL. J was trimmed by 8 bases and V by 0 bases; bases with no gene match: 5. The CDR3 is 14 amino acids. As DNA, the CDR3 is TGCGCCAGCAGCCAAGATGGACAGGGAAAGGGCTACACCTTC. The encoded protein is CASSQDGQGKGYTF.

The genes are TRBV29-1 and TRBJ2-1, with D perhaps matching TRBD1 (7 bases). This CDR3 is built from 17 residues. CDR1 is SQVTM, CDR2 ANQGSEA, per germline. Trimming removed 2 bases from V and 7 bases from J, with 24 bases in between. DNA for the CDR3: TGCAGCGTTGAAAGGAGGGCGGCGGGGACAGCTAGGAATGAGCAGTTCTTC. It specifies CSVERRAAGTARNEQFF.

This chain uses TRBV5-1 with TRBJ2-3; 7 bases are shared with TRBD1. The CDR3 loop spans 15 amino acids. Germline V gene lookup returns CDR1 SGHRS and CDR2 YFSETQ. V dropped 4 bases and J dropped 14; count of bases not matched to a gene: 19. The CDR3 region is CASSRGSLTTGQLYF. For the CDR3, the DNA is TGCGCCAGCAGCAGAGGGTCTTTAACTACGGGACAGTTGTATTTT.

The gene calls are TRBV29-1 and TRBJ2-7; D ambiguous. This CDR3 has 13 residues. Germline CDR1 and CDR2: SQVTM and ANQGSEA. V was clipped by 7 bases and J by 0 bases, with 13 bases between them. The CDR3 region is CSAQLEASYEQYF. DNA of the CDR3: TGCAGCGCTCAATTAGAAGCCTCCTACGAGCAGTACTTC.

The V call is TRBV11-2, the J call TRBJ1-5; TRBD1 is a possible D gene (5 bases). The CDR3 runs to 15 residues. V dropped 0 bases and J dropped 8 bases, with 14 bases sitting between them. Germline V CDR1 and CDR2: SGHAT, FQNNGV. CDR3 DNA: TGTGCCAGCAGCTTAGAGGATGGGGCGACGGAGCCCCAGCATTTT. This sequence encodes CASSLEDGATEPQHF.

The CDR3 is CASSISGNINQPQHF. The CDR3 nucleotides read TGTGCCAGTAGTATCTCCGGGAATATCAATCAGCCCCAGCATTTT. This chain uses TRBV19 with TRBJ1-5, with unresolved D. The CDR3 spans 15 residues. The germline CDR1 and CDR2 sequences are LNHDA and SQIVND (reference sequence). V was shortened by 3 bases and J by 3 bases, with 12 bases between the two germline ends.

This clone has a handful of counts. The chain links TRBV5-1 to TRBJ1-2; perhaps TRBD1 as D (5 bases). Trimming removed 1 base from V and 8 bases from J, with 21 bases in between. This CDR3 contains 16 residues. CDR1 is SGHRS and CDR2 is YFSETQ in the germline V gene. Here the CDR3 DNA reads TGCGCCAGCAGCTTGTATTGGTTAGGGACTCCGGGAGGCTACACCTTC. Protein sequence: CASSLYWLGTPGGYTF.

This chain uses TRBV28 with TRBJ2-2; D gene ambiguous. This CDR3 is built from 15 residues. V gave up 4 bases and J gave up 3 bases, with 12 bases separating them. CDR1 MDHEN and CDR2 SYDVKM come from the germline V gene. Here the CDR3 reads CASSCKLLDTGELFF. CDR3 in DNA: TGTGCCAGCAGTTGTAAGTTATTAGACACCGGGGAGCTGTTTTTT.

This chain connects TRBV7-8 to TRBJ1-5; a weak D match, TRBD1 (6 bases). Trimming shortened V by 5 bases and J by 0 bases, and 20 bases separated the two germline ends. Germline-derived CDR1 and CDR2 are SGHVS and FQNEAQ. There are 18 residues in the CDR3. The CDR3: CASSSTGPARHSNQPQHF. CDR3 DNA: TGTGCCAGCAGCAGCACAGGGCCAGCTCGCCATAGCAATCAGCCCCAGCATTTT.

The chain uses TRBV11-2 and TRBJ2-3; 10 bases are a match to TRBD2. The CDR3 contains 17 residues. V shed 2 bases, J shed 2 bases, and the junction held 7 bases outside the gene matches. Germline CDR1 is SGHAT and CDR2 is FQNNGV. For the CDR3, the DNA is TGTGCCAGCAGCTTAAGGGCACTAGCGGGGATCACAGATACGCAGTATTTT. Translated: CASSLRALAGITDTQYF.

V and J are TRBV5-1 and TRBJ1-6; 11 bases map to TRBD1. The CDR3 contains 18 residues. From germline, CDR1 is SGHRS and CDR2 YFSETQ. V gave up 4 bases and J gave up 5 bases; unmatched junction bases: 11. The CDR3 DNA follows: TGCGCCAGCAGCCGCGGACAGGGGGCGCTTCCGCATAATTCACCCCTCCACTTT. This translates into CASSRGQGALPHNSPLHF.

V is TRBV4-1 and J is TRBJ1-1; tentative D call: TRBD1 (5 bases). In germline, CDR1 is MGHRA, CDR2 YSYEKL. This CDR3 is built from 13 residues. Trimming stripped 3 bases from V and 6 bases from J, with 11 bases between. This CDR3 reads CASSQNRFAEAFF. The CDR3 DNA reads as TGCGCCAGCAGCCAGAACAGGTTCGCTGAAGCTTTCTTT.

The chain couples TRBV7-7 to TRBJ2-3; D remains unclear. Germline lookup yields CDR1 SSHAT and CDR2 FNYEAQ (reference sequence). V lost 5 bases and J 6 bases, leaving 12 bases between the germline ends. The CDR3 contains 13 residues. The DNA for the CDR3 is TGTGCCAGCAGCCCCCTGCGTTCGGATACGCAGTATTTT. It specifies CASSPLRSDTQYF.

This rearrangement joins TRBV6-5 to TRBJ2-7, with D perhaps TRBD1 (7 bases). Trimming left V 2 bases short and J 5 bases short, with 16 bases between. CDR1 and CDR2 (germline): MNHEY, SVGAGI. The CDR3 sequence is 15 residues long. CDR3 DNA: TGTGCCAGCAGTTACGTGCGGGACAGCCTAGACGAGCAGTACTTC. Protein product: CASSYVRDSLDEQYF.

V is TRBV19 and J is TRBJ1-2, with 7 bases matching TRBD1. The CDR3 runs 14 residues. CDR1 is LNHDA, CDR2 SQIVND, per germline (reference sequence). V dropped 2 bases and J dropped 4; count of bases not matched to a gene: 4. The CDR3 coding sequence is TGTGCCAGTAGTATATGGACAGGCGGCTATGGCTACACCTTC. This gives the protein CASSIWTGGYGYTF.

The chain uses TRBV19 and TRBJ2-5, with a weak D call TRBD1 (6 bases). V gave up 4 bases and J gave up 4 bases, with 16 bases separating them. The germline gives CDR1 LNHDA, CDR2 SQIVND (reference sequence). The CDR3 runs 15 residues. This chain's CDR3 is CASSNQGLCGETQYF. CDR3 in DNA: TGTGCCAGTAGTAACCAGGGGTTATGTGGAGAGACCCAGTACTTC. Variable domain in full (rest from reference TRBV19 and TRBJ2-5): DGGITQSPKYLFRKEGQNVTLSCEQNLNHDAMYWYRQDPGQGLRLIYYSQIVNDFQKGDIAEGYSVSREKKESFPLTVTSAQKNPTAFYLCASSNQGLCGETQYFGPGTRLLVL.

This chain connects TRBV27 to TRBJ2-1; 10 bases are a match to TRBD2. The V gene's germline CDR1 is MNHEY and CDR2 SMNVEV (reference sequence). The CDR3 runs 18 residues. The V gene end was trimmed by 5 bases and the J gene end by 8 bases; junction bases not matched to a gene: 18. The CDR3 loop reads CASSRQGAGGPSRHEQFF. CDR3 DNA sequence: TGTGCCAGCAGTCGCCAGGGAGCGGGGGGGCCTTCTAGGCATGAGCAGTTCTTC.

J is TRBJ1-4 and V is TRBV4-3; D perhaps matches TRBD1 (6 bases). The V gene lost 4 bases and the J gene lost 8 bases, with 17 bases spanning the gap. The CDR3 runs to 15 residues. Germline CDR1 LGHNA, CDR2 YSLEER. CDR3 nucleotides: TGCGCCAGCAGCCCCCCGGCAGGGACAAGCGAAAAACTGTTTTTT. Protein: CASSPPAGTSEKLFF.

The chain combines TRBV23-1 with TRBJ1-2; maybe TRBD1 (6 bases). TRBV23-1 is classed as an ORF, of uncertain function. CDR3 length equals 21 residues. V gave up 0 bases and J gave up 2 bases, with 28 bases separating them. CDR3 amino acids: CASSQSIRTSRQEPKNYGYTF. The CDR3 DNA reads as TGCGCCAGCAGTCAATCTATAAGAACTTCTCGACAGGAGCCAAAGAACTATGGCTACACCTTC.

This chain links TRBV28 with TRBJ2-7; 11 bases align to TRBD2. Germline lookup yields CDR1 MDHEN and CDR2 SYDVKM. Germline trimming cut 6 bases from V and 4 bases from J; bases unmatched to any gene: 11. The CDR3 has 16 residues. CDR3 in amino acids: CASRTRVLAGEYEQYF. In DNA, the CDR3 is TGTGCCAGCAGGACCCGGGTACTAGCGGGGGAGTACGAGCAGTACTTC.

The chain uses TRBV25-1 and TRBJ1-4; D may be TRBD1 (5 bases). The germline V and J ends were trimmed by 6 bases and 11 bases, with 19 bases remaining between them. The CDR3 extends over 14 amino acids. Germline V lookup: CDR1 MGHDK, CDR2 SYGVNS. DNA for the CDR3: TGTGCCAGCAGCAGGGAAGGTTCATGGGTTAAACTGTTTTTT. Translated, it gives CASSREGSWVKLFF. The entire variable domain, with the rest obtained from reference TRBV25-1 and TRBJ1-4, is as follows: EADIYQTPRYLVIGTGKKITLECSQTMGHDKMYWYQQDPGMELHLIHYSYGVNSTEKGDLSSESTVSRIRTEHFPLTLESARPSHTSQYLCASSREGSWVKLFFGSGTQLSVL.

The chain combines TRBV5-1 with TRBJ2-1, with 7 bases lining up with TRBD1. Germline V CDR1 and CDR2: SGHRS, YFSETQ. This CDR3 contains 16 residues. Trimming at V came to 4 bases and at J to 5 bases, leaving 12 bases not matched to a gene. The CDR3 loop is CASSQLVGQPNNEQFF. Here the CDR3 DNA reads TGCGCCAGCAGCCAGCTTGTGGGACAGCCGAACAATGAGCAGTTCTTC.